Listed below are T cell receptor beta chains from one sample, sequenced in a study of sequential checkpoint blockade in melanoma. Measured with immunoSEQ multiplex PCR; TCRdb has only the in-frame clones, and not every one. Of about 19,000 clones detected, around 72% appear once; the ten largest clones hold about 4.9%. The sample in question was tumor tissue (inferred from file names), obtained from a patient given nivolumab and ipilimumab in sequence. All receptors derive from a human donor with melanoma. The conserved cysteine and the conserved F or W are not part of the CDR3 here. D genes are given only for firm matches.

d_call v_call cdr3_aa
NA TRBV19 ASSIGIIGPTETQY
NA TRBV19 ATKRGETQY
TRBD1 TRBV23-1 ASSPSGQFEAF
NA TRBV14 ASSQDWDPLGYT
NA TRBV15 ATSLRGPSYEQY
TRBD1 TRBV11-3 ASSLGLTGVITGELF
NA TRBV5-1 ASSLWASSSDEQY
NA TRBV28 ASNTSPEQYEQY
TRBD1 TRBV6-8 ASAGPMGTENYEQY
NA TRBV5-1 ASSLWGAQGTEAF
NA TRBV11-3 ASSVDRLNTEAF
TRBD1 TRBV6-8 ASKTQGVNYGYT
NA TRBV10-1 ASSELAYADTQY
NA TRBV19 ASSLLPQGLLGYGYT
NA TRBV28 ASSLNGANVLT
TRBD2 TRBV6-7 ASSELAGVSNEQF
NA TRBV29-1 SVGGLALSPLH
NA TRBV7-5 ASSYSGTGTDIQY
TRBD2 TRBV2 ASSLLAGGETQY
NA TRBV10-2 ASSEAVANSPLH
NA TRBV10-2 ASSEPSIASTWNEQF
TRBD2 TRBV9 ASSAGTIREQY